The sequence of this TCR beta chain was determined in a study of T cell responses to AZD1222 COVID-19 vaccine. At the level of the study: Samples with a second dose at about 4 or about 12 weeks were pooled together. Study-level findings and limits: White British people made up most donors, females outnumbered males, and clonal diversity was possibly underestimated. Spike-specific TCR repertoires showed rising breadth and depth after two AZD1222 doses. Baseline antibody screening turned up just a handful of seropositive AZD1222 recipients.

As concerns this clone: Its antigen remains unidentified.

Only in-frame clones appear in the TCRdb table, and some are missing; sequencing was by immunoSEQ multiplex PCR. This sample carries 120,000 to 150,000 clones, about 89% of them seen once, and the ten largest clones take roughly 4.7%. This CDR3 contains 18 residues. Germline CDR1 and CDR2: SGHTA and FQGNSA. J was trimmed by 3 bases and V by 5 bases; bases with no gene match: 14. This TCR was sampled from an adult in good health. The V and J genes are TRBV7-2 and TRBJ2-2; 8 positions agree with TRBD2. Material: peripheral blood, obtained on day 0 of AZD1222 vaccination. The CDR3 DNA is TGTGCCAGCAGCCCCTTTGCCGTGGGACTAGGGGACACCGGGGAGCTGTTTTTT. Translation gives CASSPFAVGLGDTGELFF.